The 26 T cell receptor beta chains below all came from one sample that was sequenced in a study of cytomegalovirus exposure and HLA in healthy donors. The PCR made use of 60 Vbeta and 13 Jbeta primers. Only in-frame clones appear in the TCRdb table, and some are missing; sequencing was by immunoSEQ multiplex PCR. In the table there are 150,000 to 200,000 clones, 76% of which are singletons. Sequencing was carried out using PBMCs. The receptors were gathered from a female donor in good health and CMV-seronegative.

The gene calls are TRBV19 and TRBJ2-2, with 8 bases fitting TRBD1. CDR1 and CDR2 (germline): LNHDA, SQIVND (reference sequence). J was trimmed by 5 bases and V by 4 bases; bases with no gene match: 15. This CDR3 has 18 residues. The DNA of the CDR3 is TGTGCCAGTAGTAGAAGGTCGCCCGACAGGGGATGGACCGGGGAGCTGTTTTTT. Residues: CASSRRSPDRGWTGELFF.

J is TRBJ2-5 and V is TRBV5-6, with 7 bases matching TRBD1. The end of the DNA aligns better with TRBJ2-7, so the J call may be wrong. The length of the CDR3 is 15 residues. Germline assignment: CDR1 SGHDT and CDR2 YYEEEE. Here the CDR3 reads CASIRSPSGGYEQYF. In nucleotides, the CDR3 is TGTGCCAGCATCCGCTCGCCCTCAGGGGGCTACGAGCAGTACTTC.

This clone has just a few counts. The chain has TRBV10-3 and TRBJ2-3; 8 nucleotides match TRBD1. Germline-derived CDR1 and CDR2 are ENHRY and SYGVKD. J was trimmed by 8 bases and V by 4 bases; bases with no gene match: 5. The CDR3 totals 13 residues. CDR3 DNA: TGTGCCATCAGTGGCCAAACAGGGGGTACGCAGTATTTT. Protein product: CAISGQTGGTQYF.

This clone was recorded at least ten times. This chain connects TRBV4-2 to TRBJ1-2; 11 bases are shared with TRBD1. The V gene end was trimmed by 0 bases and the J gene end by 4 bases; junction bases not matched to a gene: 4. This CDR3 has 16 amino acids. In germline, CDR1 is LGHNA, CDR2 YNFKEQ. The CDR3 is CASSQESGTGGYGYTF. The CDR3 DNA reads as TGTGCCAGCAGCCAAGAATCGGGGACAGGGGGCTATGGCTACACCTTC.

This sequence joins TRBV4-3 and TRBJ2-4, with 8 bases identical to TRBD1. The CDR3 is 19 residues long. The germline gives CDR1 LGHNA, CDR2 YSLEER. V lost 0 bases to trimming and J lost 0 bases; unmatched junction nucleotides: 10. This CDR3 is CASSQDPGQAKLAKNIQYF. In DNA, the CDR3 is TGCGCCAGCAGCCAAGATCCGGGACAGGCTAAGCTAGCCAAAAACATTCAGTACTTC.

Regarding this clone: An end of the junction does not agree with germline; a read error may underlie this. This chain uses TRBV7-9 with TRBJ1-4; maybe TRBD1 (5 bases). The CDR3 loop spans 13 amino acids. Germline lookup yields CDR1 SEHNR and CDR2 FQNEAQ (reference sequence). The CDR3 loop reads CASSAGAGEKLFF. The CDR3 DNA reads TGTGCCAGCAGCGCAGGCGCGGGGGAAAAGCTGTTTTTT.

The V and J genes are TRBV28 and TRBJ1-5, with a tentative D call TRBD1 (5 bases). This CDR3 region has 17 residues. Germline V gene sequence: CDR1 MDHEN, CDR2 SYDVKM. V gave up 5 bases and J gave up 6 bases, with 23 bases separating them. The CDR3 spells CASSPAAGKDRGQPQHF. The DNA for the CDR3 is TGTGCCAGCAGTCCGGCGGCAGGGAAGGATCGAGGTCAGCCCCAGCATTTT.

Only one count was recorded for this clone. The chain links TRBV5-5 to TRBJ2-5; 13 bases align to TRBD2. The CDR3 has 15 amino acids. Looked up from germline, CDR1 is SGHKS and CDR2 is YYEKEE (reference sequence). V was pared by 4 bases and J by 5 bases, with 5 bases of the junction left unmatched. The CDR3 bases are TGTGCCAGCAGCCAGACTAGCGGGGGGAAGGAGACCCAGTACTTC. It translates to CASSQTSGGKETQYF.

The CDR3 is CASSDGASGGSYNEQFF. CDR3 nucleotide sequence: TGTGCCAGCAGTGATGGGGCTAGCGGGGGGTCCTACAATGAGCAGTTCTTC. The chain has TRBV6-4 and TRBJ2-1; 11 bases align to TRBD2. Germline V gene sequence: CDR1 MRHNA, CDR2 SNTAGT. The CDR3 length is 17 residues. Unmatched junction bases numbered 5, after V lost 3 bases and J lost 1 base.

The chain links TRBV9 to TRBJ2-7; weak D call: TRBD2 (5 bases). Germline assignment: CDR1 SGDLS and CDR2 YYNGEE. The CDR3 is 14 amino acids. V was shortened by 4 bases and J by 3 bases, with 14 bases between the two germline ends. CDR3 nucleotide sequence: TGTGCCAGCAGCCAAGGACTTACAAACTACGAGCAGTACTTC. Amino acids: CASSQGLTNYEQYF.

This chain links TRBV7-2 with TRBJ2-7; 10 bases are shared with TRBD1. V dropped 3 bases and J dropped 6; count of bases not matched to a gene: 5. This CDR3 is 14 amino acids long. Germline V CDR1 and CDR2: SGHTA, FQGNSA. CDR3 protein: CASSFRDRGGEQYF. CDR3 coding DNA: TGTGCCAGCAGCTTCCGGGACAGGGGAGGCGAGCAGTACTTC.

This clone was picked up one time. The chain links TRBV30 to TRBJ2-7; TRBD2 is a possible D gene (5 bases). Trimming shortened V by 2 bases and J by 0 bases, and 14 bases separated the two germline ends. The CDR3 length is 15 residues. The germline gives CDR1 GTSNPN, CDR2 SVGIG (reference sequence). CDR3 sequence: CAWSLRRTRSYEQYF. DNA for the CDR3: TGTGCCTGGAGTCTGCGGAGGACTCGCTCCTACGAGCAGTACTTC.

The rearrangement uses TRBV4-2 and TRBJ2-7; D gene unclear. The CDR3 runs to 15 residues. Looked up from germline, CDR1 is LGHNA and CDR2 is YNFKEQ. V lost 0 bases, J lost 0 bases, and 9 bases lay in between. For the CDR3, the DNA is TGTGCCAGCAGCCAAGAATCCGCGAACTCCTACGAGCAGTACTTC. Protein product: CASSQESANSYEQYF.

The chain is built from TRBV28 and TRBJ1-6, with D possibly being TRBD1 (5 bases). V lost 6 bases to trimming and J lost 8 bases, with 14 bases between them. CDR1 is MDHEN, CDR2 SYDVKM, per germline. The CDR3 contains 14 residues. This CDR3 is CASRTGGTDSPLHF. In DNA form, the CDR3 reads TGTGCCAGCAGAACCGGAGGGACGGATTCACCCCTCCACTTT.

V is TRBV5-6 and J is TRBJ2-4; 7 nucleotides line up with TRBD1. V lost 3 bases and J lost 9; bases outside the gene matches: 12. This CDR3 contains 15 residues. Germline V CDR1 and CDR2: SGHDT, YYEEEE. CDR3 bases: TGTGCCAGCAGCTACCTGGACAGGTCCAAAGTCATTCAGTACTTC. Translating it yields CASSYLDRSKVIQYF.

The rearrangement links TRBV7-6 to TRBJ2-7, with TRBD2 matching 12 bases. Germline lookup yields CDR1 SGHVS and CDR2 FNYEAQ. Trimming removed 5 bases from V and 6 bases from J; junction bases left unmatched: 11. The CDR3 runs to 16 residues. CDR3 bases: TGTGCCAGCAGCCTGGGACTAGCGGGTCGAGAATCCGAGCAGTACTTC. Encoded protein: CASSLGLAGRESEQYF.

This chain uses TRBV27 with TRBJ1-1; 8 positions match TRBD1. Trimming removed 6 bases from V and 1 base from J; junction bases left unmatched: 10. The CDR3 totals 16 residues. CDR1 and CDR2 (germline): MNHEY, SMNVEV (reference sequence). CDR3 nucleotide sequence: TGTGCCAGCAGACAACTACGCGGGACAGGGAACACTGAAGCTTTCTTT. Protein: CASRQLRGTGNTEAFF.

The CDR3 sequence is CASSRETGSGANVLTF. CDR3 nucleotide sequence: TGCGCCAGCAGCCGGGAGACAGGGTCCGGGGCCAACGTCCTGACTTTC. The chain recombines TRBV4-3 with TRBJ2-6; 7 bases fit TRBD1. Germline CDR1 reads LGHNA; CDR2 reads YSLEER. Trimming at V came to 4 bases and at J to 4 bases, leaving 7 bases not matched to a gene. The CDR3 loop spans 16 amino acids.

The chain is built from TRBV28 and TRBJ2-5; D not resolved. This CDR3 spans 12 amino acids. The V end lost 5 bases, the J end lost 7 bases, and 11 bases lay between the germline ends. The germline V gene encodes CDR1 MDHEN and CDR2 SYDVKM. Here the CDR3 DNA reads TGTGCCAGCAGTATTTTTCGAGGGACCCAGTACTTC. Its translation is CASSIFRGTQYF.

The rearrangement links TRBV9 to TRBJ1-2, with a weak D call TRBD1 (6 bases). Germline-derived CDR1 and CDR2 are SGDLS and YYNGEE. The CDR3 covers 14 residues. V was shortened by 0 bases and J by 7 bases, with 13 bases between the two germline ends. The CDR3 sequence: CASSVGGGSIGYTF. In DNA form, the CDR3 reads TGTGCCAGCAGCGTAGGTGGGGGCTCTATTGGCTACACCTTC.

This clone has just a few counts. The chain employs TRBV19 and TRBJ2-3, with 9 bases aligning to TRBD2. V shed 4 bases and J 1 base; nucleotides not matched to a gene: 6. This CDR3 contains 16 residues. Looked up from germline, CDR1 is LNHDA and CDR2 is SQIVND (reference sequence). The CDR3 bases are TGTGCCAGTAGTAGACTAGCGGAAATACGCACAGATACGCAGTATTTT. Translation gives CASSRLAEIRTDTQYF. The full variable domain, completed using reference TRBV19 and TRBJ2-3, is DGGITQSPKYLFRKEGQNVTLSCEQNLNHDAMYWYRQDPGQGLRLIYYSQIVNDFQKGDIAEGYSVSREKKESFPLTVTSAQKNPTAFYLCASSRLAEIRTDTQYFGPGTRLTVL.

The chain combines TRBV7-8 with TRBJ2-3, with TRBD2 matching over 10 bases. This CDR3 has 16 residues. The V gene's germline CDR1 is SGHVS and CDR2 FQNEAQ. The J segment lost 0 bases and the V segment lost 3 bases, leaving 3 bases of the junction unmatched. CDR3: CASSLLAGESTDTQYF. CDR3 bases: TGTGCCAGCAGCTTGCTAGCGGGGGAAAGCACAGATACGCAGTATTTT.

The rearrangement links TRBV6-1 to TRBJ1-4; D ambiguous. Between the trimmed V and J ends, which lost 6 bases and 10 bases, there was a span of 9 bases. From germline, CDR1 is MNHNS and CDR2 SASEGT. The CDR3 length is 11 residues. CDR3 sequence (DNA): TGTGCCAGCAGCCCGGGTCGAAAACTGTTTTTT. Protein product: CASSPGRKLFF.

This clone appeared a single time. The rearrangement joins TRBV5-6 to TRBJ2-6, with D perhaps TRBD2 (7 bases). Germline loops: CDR1 SGHDT, CDR2 YYEEEE. CDR3 length equals 15 residues. V lost 4 bases and J lost 2, with 10 bases in between. Here the CDR3 reads CASSVGGAGANVLTF. CDR3 in DNA: TGTGCCAGCAGCGTAGGGGGGGCTGGGGCCAACGTCCTGACTTTC.

This clone has a single count. The chain carries TRBV7-2 and TRBJ2-5; D is ambiguous. V dropped 3 bases and J dropped 4 bases, with 18 bases sitting between them. Germline V gives CDR1 SGHTA, CDR2 FQGNSA. CDR3 length equals 16 residues. This CDR3 reads CASSLPRALQPETQYF. In DNA form, the CDR3 reads TGTGCCAGCAGCTTGCCACGAGCTCTTCAACCAGAGACCCAGTACTTC. Full variable domain (remainder filled in from reference TRBV7-2 and TRBJ2-5): GAGVSQSPSNKVTEKGKDVELRCDPISGHTALYWYRQSLGQGLEFLIYFQGNSAPDKSGLPSDRFSAERTGGSVSTLTIQRTQQEDSAVYLCASSLPRALQPETQYFGPGTRLLVL.

This clone was recorded only once. This CDR3 is CAISEGQGADGYTF. CDR3 DNA sequence: TGTGCCATCAGTGAGGGACAGGGGGCGGATGGCTACACCTTC. The V call is TRBV10-3, the J call TRBJ1-2; 11 bases agree with TRBD1. Trimming at V came to 2 bases and at J to 6 bases, leaving 2 bases not matched to a gene. Germline lookup yields CDR1 ENHRY and CDR2 SYGVKD. The CDR3 contains 14 residues.